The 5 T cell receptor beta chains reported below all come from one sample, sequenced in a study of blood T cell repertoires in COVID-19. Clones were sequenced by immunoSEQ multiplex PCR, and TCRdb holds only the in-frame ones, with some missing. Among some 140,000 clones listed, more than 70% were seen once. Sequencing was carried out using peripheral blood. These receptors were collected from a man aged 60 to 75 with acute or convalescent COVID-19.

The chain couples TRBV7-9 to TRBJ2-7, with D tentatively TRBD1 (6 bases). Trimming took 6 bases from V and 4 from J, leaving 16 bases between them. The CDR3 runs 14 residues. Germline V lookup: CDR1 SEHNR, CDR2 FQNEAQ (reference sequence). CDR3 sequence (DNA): TGTGCCAGCAGGAACCGGGACATCCCGTACGAGCAGTACTTC. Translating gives CASRNRDIPYEQYF.

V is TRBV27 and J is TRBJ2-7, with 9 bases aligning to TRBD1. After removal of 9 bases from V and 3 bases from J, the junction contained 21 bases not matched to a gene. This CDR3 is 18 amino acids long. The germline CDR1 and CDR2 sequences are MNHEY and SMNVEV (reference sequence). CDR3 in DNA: TGTGCCAGTAAAATATCCCCCCACAGGGGGCAGATGTGCTACGAGCAGTACTTC. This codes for CASKISPHRGQMCYEQYF.

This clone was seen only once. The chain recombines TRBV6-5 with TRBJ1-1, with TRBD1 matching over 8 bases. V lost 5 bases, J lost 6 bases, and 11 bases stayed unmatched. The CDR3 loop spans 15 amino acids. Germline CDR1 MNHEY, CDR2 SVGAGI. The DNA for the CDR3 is TGTGCCAGCAGTCCGAGACAGGGGAGGATTGCTGAAGCTTTCTTT. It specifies CASSPRQGRIAEAFF.

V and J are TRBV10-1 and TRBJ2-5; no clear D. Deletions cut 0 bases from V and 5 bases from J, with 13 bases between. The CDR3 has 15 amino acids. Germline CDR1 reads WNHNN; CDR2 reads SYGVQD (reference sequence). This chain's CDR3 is CASSESSLLEETQYF. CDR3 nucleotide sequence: TGCGCCAGCAGTGAGTCTAGCCTCCTGGAGGAGACCCAGTACTTC.

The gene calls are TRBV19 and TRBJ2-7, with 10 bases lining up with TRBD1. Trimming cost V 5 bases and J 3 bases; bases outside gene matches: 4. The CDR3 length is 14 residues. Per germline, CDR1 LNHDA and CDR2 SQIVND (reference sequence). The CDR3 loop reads CASSLGDRGYEQYF. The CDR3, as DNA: TGTGCCAGTAGTCTAGGGGACAGGGGCTACGAGCAGTACTTC.